This T cell receptor (beta chain) originates from a study of OX40 agonist ivuxolimab in advanced cancers. About the study: Enrolled patients in dose escalation had cancers that were hepatocellular carcinoma, melanoma, renal cell or head and neck cancer. Among those enrolled, mean age was about 60 years (range about 23 to 85) and approximately 80% were male.

About this clone itself: The antigen is unknown.

CDR1 SGHNT and CDR2 YYREEE come from the germline V gene (reference sequence). V was clipped by 4 bases and J by 4 bases, with 10 bases between them. The CDR3 is 13 residues long. The repertoire was sequenced with immunoSEQ multiplex PCR; TCRdb's copy has only in-frame clones and lacks some. The table lists about 22,000 clones, roughly 80% of them singletons, with 24% in the top ten. Study-level results: In the expanded peripheral T cells, antigen specificity was never determined.

Specimen: CD4+ or CD8+ T cells sorted from blood, collected in a trial of the OX40 agonist ivuxolimab. This TCR was sampled from an adult with an advanced solid tumor such as melanoma, head and neck, liver or kidney cancer. This chain joins TRBV5-4 and TRBJ2-3; D unclear. The CDR3 bases are TGTGCCAGCAGCCAAGTGGTCGCAGATACGCAGTATTTT. This translates into CASSQVVADTQYF. The variable domain in full, completed from reference TRBV5-4 and TRBJ2-3, reads ETGVTQSPTHLIKTRGQQVTLRCSSQSGHNTVSWYQQALGQGPQFIFQYYREEENGRGNFPPRFSGLQFPNYSSELNVNALELDDSALYLCASSQVVADTQYFGPGTRLTVL.